This TCR beta chain was identified in a study of response to subunit inactivated influenza vaccine. Regarding the study as a whole: Each seasonal flu vaccination may recruit only limited new T cells, authors suggested.

TCRdb re-called the RT-PCR reads through MiXCR, storing one row per CDR3 protein. The table records 650,000 to 700,000 distinct CDR3 sequences, approximately 14% of them present only once. The table lists this clonotype with a few counts. The antigen is unknown. V gave up 5 bases and J gave up 0 bases, with 10 bases separating them. The CDR3 is 14 residues long. The V gene's germline CDR1 is SEHNR and CDR2 FQNEAQ (reference sequence). Sequenced here: PBMCs from blood, sampled roughly 12 days after vaccination. The chain has TRBV7-9 and TRBJ2-5; D gene ambiguous. This clonotype was obtained from a man aged 45-65 years who received an inactivated influenza vaccine. The CDR3 DNA follows: TGTGCCAGCAGCCCTGGGCCCAACCAAGAGACCCAGTACTTC. Protein: CASSPGPNQETQYF.